This T cell receptor beta chain was sequenced in a study of cytomegalovirus exposure and HLA in healthy donors. Looking at the study overall: Researchers previously reported finding fewer than 140 million unique TCR beta sequences from roughly 170 million T cells.

The CDR3 has 14 residues. The germline V and J ends were trimmed by 3 bases and 2 bases, with 10 bases remaining between them. Germline-derived CDR1 and CDR2 are LNHDA and SQIVND (reference sequence). Primers included in the PCR were 60 Vbeta and 13 Jbeta primers. The repertoire was sequenced with immunoSEQ multiplex PCR; TCRdb's copy has only in-frame clones and lacks some. The sample consists of about 130,000 clones, 65% to 75% of them appearing once. This clone occurred a few times. Its antigen is unidentified. The sample has other DNA sequences that encode this CDR3 too. Overall study findings and caveats: Reportedly, diagnosis of cytomegalovirus status by the classifier showed high specificity and sensitivity. TCR beta V segments were, for the most part, productive about 87% or about 30% of the time in an earlier analysis. Accurate predictions that matched the HLA-A and HLA-B alleles of most subjects were reportedly made from TCR beta sequences.

V and J are TRBV19 and TRBJ1-1; D not resolved. Input material: PBMCs. The clonotype was recovered from a woman in her 50s in good health and CMV-seropositive. CDR3 DNA sequence: TGTGCCAGTAGTATTCGGGGAGGCAACACTGAAGCTTTCTTT. Amino acids: CASSIRGGNTEAFF.